This T cell receptor (beta chain) was found in a study of T cell responses to AZD1222 COVID-19 vaccine. For this clone: Its antigen is still unknown.

Data came from immunoSEQ multiplex PCR; TCRdb stores just in-frame clones and leaves some out. The sample has tens of thousands of clones; 89% are singletons. The CDR3 contains 18 residues. The germline V gene encodes CDR1 MNHEY and CDR2 SVGEGT. V was clipped by 3 bases and J by 6 bases, with 23 bases between them. Both about-4-week and about-12-week second-dose recipients were combined. Notes on the study in general: The number of AZD1222 recipients seropositive at baseline was only five or six. The repertoires were collected only after the peak T cell response.

V is TRBV6-2 or TRBV6-3 and J is TRBJ2-2, with D tentatively TRBD1 (6 bases). The TCR was taken from an adult who received the AZD1222 COVID-19 vaccine. The sample in question was peripheral blood, obtained 28 days after the second AZD1222 dose. For the CDR3, the DNA is TGTGCCAGCAGTTATCGCTCAGACCACCCCCACAGGGCCGGGGAGCTGTTTTTT. Protein product: CASSYRSDHPHRAGELFF.